One and the same sample provided the 18 T cell receptor beta chains below, sequenced in a study of neoadjuvant anti-PD-1 for oral cavity cancer. The protocol was immunoSEQ multiplex PCR, while the TCRdb copy is restricted to in-frame clones and leaves out a portion. This repertoire shows tens of thousands of clones, about 36% found once; its top ten account for more than 15%. This sample's time point: after neoadjuvant nivolumab, at surgical resection. Sequenced here: tumor tissue, sampled after nivolumab (anti-PD-1) treatment. These receptors came from a person aged 40 to 85 with oral cavity squamous cell carcinoma.

Comments on this clone: Since a much larger clone is just one base distant, this may be a read error. Other nucleotide sequences from this sample produce the same CDR3. The chain has TRBV29-1 and TRBJ1-5, with unresolved D. Germline V CDR1 and CDR2: SQVTM, ANQGSEA. The CDR3 sequence is 13 residues long. V lost 5 bases and J lost 0, with 8 bases in between. The CDR3 DNA is TGCAGCGTTAGAGAAAATAGCAATCAGCCCCAGCATTTT. It specifies CSVRENSNQPQHF.

This chain uses TRBV14 with TRBJ2-1; 8 nucleotides agree with TRBD2. The ends lost 0 bases at V and 2 bases at J; junction bases unmatched: 6. CDR1 is SGHDN, CDR2 FVKESK, per germline. This CDR3 contains 17 residues. The chain's CDR3 is CASSQDLAGRAYNEQFF. DNA for the CDR3: TGTGCCAGCAGCCAAGATCTTGCCGGGAGGGCCTACAATGAGCAGTTCTTC.

The chain links TRBV6-5 to TRBJ1-2, with D possibly matching TRBD1 (5 bases). CDR1 MNHEY and CDR2 SVGAGI come from the germline V gene. V gave up 0 bases and J gave up 7 bases, with 9 bases separating them. The CDR3 covers 13 residues. The CDR3 DNA reads as TGTGCCAGCAGTTACTCAGGGGACGGTGGCTACACCTTC. Its protein product is CASSYSGDGGYTF.

V is TRBV5-1 and J is TRBJ2-5; D assignment may be TRBD1 or TRBD2 (5 bases each). Trimming took off 0 bases at V and 2 bases at J, with 11 bases between the two ends. This CDR3 comprises 15 residues. CDR1 is SGHRS and CDR2 is YFSETQ in the germline V gene. The CDR3 here is CASSLEGRTQETQYF. The CDR3, as DNA: TGCGCCAGCAGCTTGGAGGGACGGACACAAGAGACCCAGTACTTC. Full variable domain (outside the CDR3, taken from reference TRBV5-1 and TRBJ2-5): KAGVTQTPRYLIKTRGQQVTLSCSPISGHRSVSWYQQTPGQGLQFLFEYFSETQRNKGNFPGRFSGRQFSNSRSEMNVSTLELGDSALYLCASSLEGRTQETQYFGPGTRLLVL.

The chain carries TRBV4-2 and TRBJ2-7; D is perhaps TRBD1 or TRBD2 (6 bases each). Per germline, CDR1 LGHNA and CDR2 YNFKEQ. V was clipped by 3 bases and J by 4 bases, with 10 bases between them. The length of the CDR3 is 13 residues. The chain's CDR3 is CASSQGGRYEQYF. The CDR3 region has the DNA TGTGCCAGCAGCCAGGGGGGCAGGTACGAGCAGTACTTC.

V is TRBV19 and J is TRBJ2-7, with TRBD2 matching 8 bases. The CDR3 has 15 amino acids. From germline, CDR1 is LNHDA and CDR2 SQIVND (reference sequence). The V segment lost 6 bases and the J segment 0 bases; nucleotides outside the gene matches: 7. The CDR3 loop is CASSMTGLGSYEQYF. The CDR3 DNA is TGTGCCAGTAGCATGACGGGACTAGGCTCCTACGAGCAGTACTTC. Full variable domain (outside the CDR3, taken from reference TRBV19 and TRBJ2-7): DGGITQSPKYLFRKEGQNVTLSCEQNLNHDAMYWYRQDPGQGLRLIYYSQIVNDFQKGDIAEGYSVSREKKESFPLTVTSAQKNPTAFYLCASSMTGLGSYEQYFGPGTRLTVT.

The chain recombines TRBV19 with TRBJ2-7; no clear D gene. The germline V gene has CDR1 LNHDA and CDR2 SQIVND (reference sequence). CDR3 length equals 13 residues. With 5 bases removed from V and 2 bases from J, the gap between germline ends came to 10 bases. The CDR3 loop reads CASSDQAAYEQYF. The CDR3, as DNA: TGTGCCAGTAGTGACCAGGCAGCCTACGAGCAGTACTTC.

V and J are TRBV4-1 and TRBJ2-7; TRBD2 matches at 10 bases. The germline gives CDR1 MGHRA, CDR2 YSYEKL. V gave up 1 base and J gave up 6 bases; unmatched junction bases: 12. The CDR3 runs 17 residues. The CDR3 bases are TGCGCCAGCAGCCAAGCTGCCCTAGCGGGAGTTGGGACCGAGCAGTACTTC. Protein: CASSQAALAGVGTEQYF.

The chain couples TRBV6-6 to TRBJ2-1; D ambiguous. The germline CDR1 and CDR2 sequences are MNHNY and SVGAGI (reference sequence). Trimming stripped 6 bases from V and 4 bases from J, with 16 bases between. This CDR3 comprises 15 residues. The CDR3 region is CASSVSSPGYNEQFF. Written as DNA, the CDR3 is TGTGCCAGCAGCGTAAGCTCCCCCGGGTACAATGAGCAGTTCTTC.

The chain links TRBV28 to TRBJ2-7; TRBD1 aligns across 7 bases. The CDR3 runs to 15 residues. Germline CDR1 MDHEN, CDR2 SYDVKM. J was trimmed by 4 bases and V by 5 bases; bases with no gene match: 11. As DNA, the CDR3 is TGTGCCAGCAGTCCTACAGGGGATTGGGGATACGAGCAGTACTTC. Its translation is CASSPTGDWGYEQYF.

The V call is TRBV7-2, the J call TRBJ1-4; D is unresolved. V was shortened by 6 bases and J by 1 base, with 9 bases between the two germline ends. The CDR3 loop spans 14 amino acids. Germline CDR1 and CDR2: SGHTA and FQGNSA. Here the CDR3 DNA reads TGTGCCAGCAGATCCGTAGGAACTAATGAAAAACTGTTTTTT. This translates into CASRSVGTNEKLFF.

The rearrangement uses TRBV7-2 and TRBJ2-4; 7 nucleotides line up with TRBD1. Germline lookup yields CDR1 SGHTA and CDR2 FQGNSA. The J segment lost 1 base and the V segment lost 4 bases, leaving 7 bases of the junction unmatched. The CDR3 contains 16 residues. The CDR3 loop reads CASSSQGGKAKNIQYF. The CDR3 DNA is TGTGCCAGCAGCTCCCAAGGGGGCAAGGCCAAAAACATTCAGTACTTC.

The J gene is TRBJ1-1, the V gene TRBV5-1; TRBD1 agrees at 7 bases. The germline V gene encodes CDR1 SGHRS and CDR2 YFSETQ. The J segment lost 0 bases and the V segment lost 4 bases, leaving 9 bases of the junction unmatched. CDR3 size: 16 residues. The CDR3 loop reads CASSAPTGRMNTEAFF. CDR3 DNA sequence: TGCGCCAGCAGCGCTCCGACAGGGAGAATGAACACTGAAGCTTTCTTT.

The rearrangement joins TRBV5-1 to TRBJ2-2, with D hard to call. Germline assignment: CDR1 SGHRS and CDR2 YFSETQ. The CDR3 extends over 14 amino acids. Trimming removed 4 bases from V and 1 base from J, with 8 bases in between. The DNA of the CDR3 is TGCGCCAGCAGCCCAAGGGAGAACACCGGGGAGCTGTTTTTT. Amino acid sequence: CASSPRENTGELFF.

This chain connects TRBV9 to TRBJ1-1; no definite D call. This CDR3 is built from 14 residues. Germline CDR1 is SGDLS and CDR2 is YYNGEE. The V end was cut by 3 bases, the J end by 5 bases, with 14 bases between. CDR3 residues: CASSAIGRRTEAFF. As DNA, the CDR3 is TGTGCCAGCAGCGCTATAGGACGGAGGACTGAAGCTTTCTTT.

The rearrangement links TRBV9 to TRBJ1-2, with 9 nucleotides matching TRBD1. V lost 4 bases, J lost 8 bases, and 9 bases stayed unmatched. The CDR3 spans 14 residues. Germline V gene sequence: CDR1 SGDLS, CDR2 YYNGEE. DNA of the CDR3: TGTGCCAGCAGCACGTTGGGACAGGGAGGCGGCTACACCTTC. Translated: CASSTLGQGGGYTF.

This clone showed up just a few times. The chain joins TRBV7-2 to TRBJ2-5; 10 nucleotides line up with TRBD2. Germline V gene sequence: CDR1 SGHTA, CDR2 FQGNSA. The CDR3 spans 16 residues. The V gene end was trimmed by 1 base and the J gene end by 1 base; junction bases not matched to a gene: 3. The CDR3 region is CASSLELAGSQETQYF. Written as DNA, the CDR3 is TGTGCCAGCAGCTTAGAACTAGCGGGAAGCCAAGAGACCCAGTACTTC.

The chain employs TRBV5-1 and TRBJ2-1; D perhaps matches TRBD2 (6 bases). V lost 0 bases and J 1 base, leaving 8 bases between the germline ends. Per germline, CDR1 SGHRS and CDR2 YFSETQ. The CDR3 contains 15 residues. CDR3: CASSLDGTSYNEQFF. The CDR3 region has the DNA TGCGCCAGCAGCTTGGACGGGACTTCCTACAATGAGCAGTTCTTC. The complete variable domain, with remaining parts taken from reference TRBV5-1 and TRBJ2-1, reads KAGVTQTPRYLIKTRGQQVTLSCSPISGHRSVSWYQQTPGQGLQFLFEYFSETQRNKGNFPGRFSGRQFSNSRSEMNVSTLELGDSALYLCASSLDGTSYNEQFFGPGTRLTVL.